This T cell receptor (beta chain) comes out of a study of shared clonotypes between healthy human individuals. Note on this clone: Its specificity is not known.

Germline V CDR1 and CDR2: MGHRA, YSYEKL. The CDR3 is 15 amino acids. With 1 base removed from V and 4 bases from J, the gap between germline ends came to 14 bases. Findings of the study overall: Unshared clonotypes carried lower generation probabilities than those common to all four donors. Since donors were few, the genetic and exposure-history diversity represented was limited.

The assay was immunoSEQ multiplex PCR, and TCRdb's table has in-frame clones only and misses some. The sample holds millions of clones, more than 85% seen once. The receptor's source is a man between 18 and 35 years old in good health. Some clones in this sample may be carry-over from other donors' samples. The rearrangement uses TRBV4-1 and TRBJ2-7, with D possibly TRBD2 on 5 matching bases. Material: naive CD4+ T cells from PBMCs. Subset described: CD45RA+ positively selected. CDR3 region: CASSQVQVALYEQYF. CDR3 in DNA: TGCGCCAGCAGCCAAGTCCAGGTAGCGCTATACGAGCAGTACTTC.